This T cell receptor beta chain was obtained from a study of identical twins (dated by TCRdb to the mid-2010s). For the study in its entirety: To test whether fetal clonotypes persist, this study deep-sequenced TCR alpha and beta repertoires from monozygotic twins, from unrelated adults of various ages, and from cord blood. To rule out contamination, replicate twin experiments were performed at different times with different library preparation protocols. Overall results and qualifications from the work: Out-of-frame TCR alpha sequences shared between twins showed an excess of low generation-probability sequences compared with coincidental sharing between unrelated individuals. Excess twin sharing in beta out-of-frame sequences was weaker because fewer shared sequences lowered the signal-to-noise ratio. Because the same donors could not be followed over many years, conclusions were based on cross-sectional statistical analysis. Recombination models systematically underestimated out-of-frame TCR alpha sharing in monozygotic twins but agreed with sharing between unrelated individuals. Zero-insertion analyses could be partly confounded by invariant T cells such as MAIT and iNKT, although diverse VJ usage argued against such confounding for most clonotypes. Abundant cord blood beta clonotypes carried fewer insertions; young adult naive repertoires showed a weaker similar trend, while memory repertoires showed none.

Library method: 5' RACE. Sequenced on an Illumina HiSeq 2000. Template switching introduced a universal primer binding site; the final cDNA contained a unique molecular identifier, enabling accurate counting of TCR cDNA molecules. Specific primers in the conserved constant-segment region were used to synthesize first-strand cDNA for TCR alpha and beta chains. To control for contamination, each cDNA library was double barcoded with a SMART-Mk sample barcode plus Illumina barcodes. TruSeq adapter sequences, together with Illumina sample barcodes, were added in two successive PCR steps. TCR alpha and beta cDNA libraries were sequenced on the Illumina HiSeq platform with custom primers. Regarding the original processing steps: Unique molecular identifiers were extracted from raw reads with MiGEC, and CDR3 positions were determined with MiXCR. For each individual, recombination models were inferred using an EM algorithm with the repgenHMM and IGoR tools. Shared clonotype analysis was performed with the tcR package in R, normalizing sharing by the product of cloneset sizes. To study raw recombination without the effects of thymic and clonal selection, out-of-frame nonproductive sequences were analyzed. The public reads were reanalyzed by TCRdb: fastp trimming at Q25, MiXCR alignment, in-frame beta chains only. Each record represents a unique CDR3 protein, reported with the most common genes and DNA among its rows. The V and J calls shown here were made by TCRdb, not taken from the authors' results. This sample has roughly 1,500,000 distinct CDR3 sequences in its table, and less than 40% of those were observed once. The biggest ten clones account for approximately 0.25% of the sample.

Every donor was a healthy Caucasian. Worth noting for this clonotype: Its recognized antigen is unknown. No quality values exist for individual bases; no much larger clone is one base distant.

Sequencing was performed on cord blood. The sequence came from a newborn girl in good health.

The CDR3 loop reads CSASDYSYEQYF. The base sequence is TGCAGTGCTAGCGACTATTCCTACGAGCAGTACTTC. This receptor chain uses TRBV20-1 and TRBJ2-7; a weak D assignment points to TRBD2 (5 bases agree). The CDR3 has 12 amino acids, counting the end cysteine and phenylalanine. The sequence is cut down to CDR3 DNA, 36 bases in frame from base 1. CDR1 DFQATT and CDR2 SNEGSKA were looked up in the germline V gene (reference sequence). The V end loses 3 bases and the J end loses 1 base, and a stretch of 7 bases separates them.